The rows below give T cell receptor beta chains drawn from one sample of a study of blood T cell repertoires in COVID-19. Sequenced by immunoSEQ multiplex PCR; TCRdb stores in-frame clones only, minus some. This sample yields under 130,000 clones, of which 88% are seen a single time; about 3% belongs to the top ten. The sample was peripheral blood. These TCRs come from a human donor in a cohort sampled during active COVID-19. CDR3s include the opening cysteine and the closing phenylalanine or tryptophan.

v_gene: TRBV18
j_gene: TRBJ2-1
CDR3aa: CASSPGQGRGSYNEQFF

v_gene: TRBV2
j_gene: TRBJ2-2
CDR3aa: CASSLSGANTGELFF

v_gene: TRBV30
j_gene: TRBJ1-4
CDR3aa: CAWSDGTGGASNEKLFF

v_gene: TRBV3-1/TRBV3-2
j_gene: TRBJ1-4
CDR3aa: CASSQHAGTGNEKLFF

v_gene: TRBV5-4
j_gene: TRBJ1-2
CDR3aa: CASSLPRTRNNYGYTF

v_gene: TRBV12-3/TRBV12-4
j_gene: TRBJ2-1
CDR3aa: CASSLRWLEQFF

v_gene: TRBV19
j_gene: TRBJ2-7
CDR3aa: CASSTRDRGWTSGYDEQYF

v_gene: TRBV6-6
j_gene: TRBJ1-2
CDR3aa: CASSPAGLPFRTF

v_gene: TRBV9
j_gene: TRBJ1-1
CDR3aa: CASSVVVNTEAFF

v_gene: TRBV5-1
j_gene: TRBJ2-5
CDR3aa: CASSLIGQGKTQYF

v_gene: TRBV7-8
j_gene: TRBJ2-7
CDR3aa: CASSLAGSGVSYEQYF

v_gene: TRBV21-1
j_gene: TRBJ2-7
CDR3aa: CASSKYSGASYEQYF

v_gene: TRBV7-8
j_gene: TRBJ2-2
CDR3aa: CASSPQTESNTGELFF

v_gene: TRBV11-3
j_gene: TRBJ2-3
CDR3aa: CASSPRRALTGTDTQYF

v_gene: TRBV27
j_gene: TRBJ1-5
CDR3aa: CASSHTTGMYSNQPQHF

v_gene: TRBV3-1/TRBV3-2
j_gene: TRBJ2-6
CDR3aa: CASSQGSGVSLLVSGANVLTF

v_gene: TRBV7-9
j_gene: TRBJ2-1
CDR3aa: CASSKNSGRAGYEQFF

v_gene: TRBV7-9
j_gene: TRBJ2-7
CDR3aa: CASSPSGTDYEQYF

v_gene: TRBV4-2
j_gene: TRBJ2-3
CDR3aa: CASSQKLAGGVDTQYF

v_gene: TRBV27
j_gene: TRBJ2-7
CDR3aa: CASSLSGQGWYEQYF

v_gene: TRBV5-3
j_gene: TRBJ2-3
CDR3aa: CARSFRDPTDTQYF

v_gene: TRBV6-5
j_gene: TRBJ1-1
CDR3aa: CASRIGTVNTEAFF

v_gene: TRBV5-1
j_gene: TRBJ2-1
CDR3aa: CASSMEGLAGYDEQFF

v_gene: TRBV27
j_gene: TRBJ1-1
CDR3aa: CASRSTRGTEAFF

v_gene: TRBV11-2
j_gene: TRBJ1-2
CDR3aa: CASSKRENLNYGYTF

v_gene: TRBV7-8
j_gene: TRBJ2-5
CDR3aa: CASSFGTLGETQYF

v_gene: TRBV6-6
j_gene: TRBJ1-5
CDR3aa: CASTKNRSRNQPQHF

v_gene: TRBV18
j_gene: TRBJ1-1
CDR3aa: CASSRGQGTNTEAFF

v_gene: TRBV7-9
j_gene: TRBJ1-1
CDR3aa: CASSLLRVNTEAFF

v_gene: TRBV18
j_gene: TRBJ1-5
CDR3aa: CASSPGDSGNQPQHF

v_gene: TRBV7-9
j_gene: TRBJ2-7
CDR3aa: CASSWPGLAEDEQYF

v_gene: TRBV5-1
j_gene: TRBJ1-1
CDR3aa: CASSLYRARDTEAFF

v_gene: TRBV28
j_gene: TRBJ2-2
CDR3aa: CASSLGRADLPGELFF